This T cell receptor beta chain was sequenced for a study of regulatory T cells in long-lasting Graves disease. Building the TCR beta libraries relied on iRepertoire HTBI primers, and CDR3 regions underwent Arm-PCR. TCRdb recomputed calls from the multiplex PCR reads with MiXCR, one row per CDR3 protein. Here the sample spans 350,000 to 450,000 distinct CDR3 sequences, under 15% being singletons. Time point described: newly diagnosed GD, antithyroid drugs for less than 3 months. PBMC RNA served as the TCR library source. The table lists this clonotype with many counts. The germline V and J ends were trimmed by 3 bases and 8 bases, with 11 bases remaining between them. CDR1 and CDR2 from the germline V gene are MDHEN and SYDVKM. This CDR3 comprises 12 residues. The same data also contributed to another study, on T cells in Graves' hyperthyroidism and ophthalmopathy.

V gene TRBV28 combines with J gene TRBJ2-7; D is ambiguous. Sequencing used peripheral blood mononuclear cells (PBMCs), obtained at new diagnosis, from a patient treated with antithyroid drugs. The receptor was isolated from a woman younger than 45 with Graves disease. The CDR3 loop reads CASSLPRSKQYF. CDR3 nucleotides: TGTGCCAGCAGTTTGCCCAGGAGTAAGCAGTACTTC.